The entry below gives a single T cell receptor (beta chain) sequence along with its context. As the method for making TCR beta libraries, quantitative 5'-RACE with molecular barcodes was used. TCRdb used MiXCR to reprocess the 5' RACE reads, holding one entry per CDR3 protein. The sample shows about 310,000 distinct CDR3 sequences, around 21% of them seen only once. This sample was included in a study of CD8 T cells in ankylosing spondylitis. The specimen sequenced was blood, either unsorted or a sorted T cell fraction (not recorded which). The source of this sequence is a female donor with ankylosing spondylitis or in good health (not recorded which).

The CDR3 nucleotides are TGTGCCAGCCAAACTAGGGGTGTAGGGACCGGGGAGCTGTTTTTT. This translates into CASQTRGVGTGELFF. J is TRBJ2-2 and V is TRBV27; tentatively, D is TRBD1 or TRBD2 (5 bases each). Trimming removed 8 bases at V and 5 bases at J, with 18 bases between. Germline CDR1 and CDR2: MNHEY and SMNVEV (reference sequence). The CDR3 runs 15 residues.